This TCR beta chain was captured by sequencing in a study of blood T cell repertoires in COVID-19. Background on the study: Acute-phase and convalescent COVID-19 samples originated in the United States, Italy and Spain. T cells, B-cell-depleted T cells, or PBMCs supplied cDNA or gDNA.

In the original processing: The assay estimated nucleated cells by amplifying reference gene primers. The assay was immunoSEQ multiplex PCR, and TCRdb's table has in-frame clones only and misses some. V, J and clone size reflect that table, while D and trimming were determined from the DNA. This sample carries 100,000 to 150,000 clones, about 85% of them seen once, and the ten largest clones take approximately 8.7%. CDR1 LGHNT and CDR2 FRNRAP come from the germline V gene. V shed 5 bases and J shed 0 bases, with 14 bases lying between them. The CDR3 runs 16 residues. The chain combines TRBV12-5 with TRBJ1-3; D perhaps matches TRBD1 (6 bases). This clonotype was sampled from a man between 35 and 55 years old with active or convalescent COVID-19. The specimen sequenced was peripheral blood. The CDR3 DNA reads as TGTGCTAGTGGTCCCGGGACACCTTCCTCTGGAAACACCATATATTTT. Its protein product is CASGPGTPSSGNTIYF.